Presented here are 20 T cell receptor beta chains from one specimen sequenced in a study of naive and memory T cell subsets. The beta constant-region primer was an equimolar mix of two oligonucleotides covering TRBC1 and TRBC2. TCRdb redid the calling of the UMI-ligation and nested PCR reads with MiXCR, one entry per CDR3 protein. The data contain about 85,000 distinct CDR3 sequences, about 12% of them singletons. The specimen was central memory CD4+ T cells from blood. The receptor set was obtained from a human donor in good health.

The sample holds many counts of this clonotype. The CDR3 reads CASSLGASVGTGDTQYF. The CDR3 DNA reads as TGTGCCAGCAGCTTAGGGGCCTCTGTGGGGACTGGAGATACGCAGTATTTT. V gene TRBV7-7 combines with J gene TRBJ2-3; D possibly corresponds to TRBD2 (6 bases). The CDR3 extends over 17 amino acids. Trimming removed 1 base from V and 5 bases from J, with 19 bases in between. Germline CDR1 SSHAT, CDR2 FNYEAQ (reference sequence).

This clonotype came up many times. This sequence joins TRBV20-1 and TRBJ1-5; D is unresolved. V lost 0 bases to trimming and J lost 3 bases, with 9 bases between them. The germline V gene encodes CDR1 DFQATT and CDR2 SNEGSKA (reference sequence). This CDR3 is built from 14 residues. This chain's CDR3 is CSARDLTTNQPQHF. The CDR3 DNA sequence: TGCAGTGCTAGAGATTTAACCACCAATCAGCCCCAGCATTTT.

This chain links TRBV7-3 with TRBJ2-2, with TRBD2 identical over 11 bases. Germline loops: CDR1 SGHTA, CDR2 FQGTGA. This CDR3 spans 18 amino acids. The junction had 9 bases not matched to a gene; V was cut back by 0 bases and J by 6 bases. In nucleotides, the CDR3 is TGTGCCAGCAGCTTAACGTCGGGTAGCGGGAGGGCCCCCGGGGAGCTGTTTTTT. Its translation is CASSLTSGSGRAPGELFF.

J is TRBJ1-5 and V is TRBV18; 7 bases are shared with TRBD1. The J segment lost 5 bases and the V segment lost 4 bases, leaving 5 bases of the junction unmatched. Germline CDR1 reads KGHSH; CDR2 reads LQKENI. CDR3 length: 14 amino acids. CDR3 sequence: CASSRQGSDQPQHF. CDR3 DNA sequence: TGTGCCAGCTCACGACAGGGATCCGATCAGCCCCAGCATTTT.

This chain links TRBV6-6 with TRBJ2-1; maybe TRBD2 (5 bases). The CDR3 totals 14 residues. From germline, CDR1 is MNHNY and CDR2 SVGAGI (reference sequence). V was cut by 5 bases and J by 0 bases, with 8 bases left in between. The CDR3 here is CASSVASSYNEQFF. CDR3 nucleotides: TGTGCCAGCAGTGTAGCGAGCTCCTACAATGAGCAGTTCTTC.

This clonotype was detected only a few times. The chain links TRBV6-2 or TRBV6-3 to TRBJ2-7, with D perhaps matching TRBD2 (6 bases). The length of the CDR3 is 12 residues. With 5 bases removed from V and 9 bases from J, the gap between germline ends came to 14 bases. Germline CDR1 MNHEY, CDR2 SVGEGT. The CDR3 spells CASSQIAAGQYF. The CDR3 coding sequence is TGTGCCAGCAGTCAGATAGCGGCGGGGCAGTACTTC.

This clonotype appeared many times. The chain recombines TRBV6-2 or TRBV6-3 with TRBJ2-7, with TRBD1 matching 7 bases. Looked up from germline, CDR1 is MNHEY and CDR2 is SVGEGT. The CDR3 sequence is 16 residues long. V lost 5 bases and J lost 2; bases outside the gene matches: 12. DNA for the CDR3: TGTGCCAGCAGTAAAGACAGGGCGGATTCAACCTACGAGCAGTACTTC. It codes for CASSKDRADSTYEQYF.

The J gene is TRBJ2-5, the V gene TRBV29-1; possibly TRBD2 for D (6 bases). The CDR3 has 12 amino acids. Trimming cost V 6 bases and J 1 base, with 9 bases left between them. CDR1 is SQVTM and CDR2 is ANQGSEA in the germline V gene. CDR3 coding DNA: TGCAGCGTCCTAGCGAGCCAAGAGACCCAGTACTTC. It yields the protein CSVLASQETQYF.

This clonotype was seen only a few times. The J gene is TRBJ2-3, the V gene TRBV5-1; 8 nucleotides align to TRBD2. This CDR3 spans 14 amino acids. The ends lost 6 bases at V and 5 bases at J; junction bases unmatched: 8. Germline V gene lookup returns CDR1 SGHRS and CDR2 YFSETQ. The chain's CDR3 is CASKQRESGDTQYF. CDR3 in DNA: TGCGCCAGCAAACAGCGGGAGTCCGGAGATACGCAGTATTTT.

Only a few counts were recorded for this clonotype. A read error may produce the germline difference seen at one junction end. The V call is TRBV6-2 or TRBV6-3, the J call TRBJ2-5, with D possibly matching TRBD2 (7 bases). Germline CDR1 is MNHEY and CDR2 is SVGEGT. The CDR3 extends over 13 amino acids. CDR3 in amino acids: CASSYSLGGGPDF. CDR3 coding DNA: TGTGCCAGCAGTTATTCTCTAGGGGGAGGGCCGGACTTC.

The table lists this clonotype with a few counts. The rearrangement links TRBV30 to TRBJ2-4; the D gene is possibly TRBD2 (6 bases). Germline V gene data show CDR1 as GTSNPN and CDR2 as SVGIG (reference sequence). Trimming shortened V by 1 base and J by 0 bases, and 7 bases separated the two germline ends. The CDR3 extends over 14 amino acids. The CDR3 protein is CAWSGGLAKNIQYF. The CDR3 nucleotides are TGTGCCTGGAGTGGGGGACTAGCCAAAAACATTCAGTACTTC. Variable domain in full (rest from reference TRBV30 and TRBJ2-4): SQTIHQWPATLVQPVGSPLSLECTVEGTSNPNLYWYRQAAGRGLQLLFYSVGIGQISSEVPQNLSASRPQDRQFILSSKKLLLSDSGFYLCAWSGGLAKNIQYFGAGTRLSVL.

Many counts were recorded for this clonotype. This chain connects TRBV7-2 to TRBJ2-4; TRBD1 is a possible D gene (5 bases). The CDR3 runs to 15 residues. CDR1 is SGHTA, CDR2 FQGNSA, per germline. V lost 2 bases and J 7 bases, leaving 15 bases between the germline ends. CDR3 in amino acids: CASSLNAKGVNIQYF. The CDR3 nucleotides are TGTGCCAGCAGCTTAAACGCCAAAGGGGTGAACATTCAGTACTTC.

The sample holds a few counts of this clonotype. The rearrangement links TRBV5-6 to TRBJ2-5, with D hard to call. The CDR3 consists of 16 residues. V was shortened by 4 bases and J by 1 base, with 17 bases between the two germline ends. From germline, CDR1 is SGHDT and CDR2 YYEEEE. Here the CDR3 DNA reads TGTGCCAGCAGCCCGAGGACGGTGGGAATCCAAGAGACCCAGTACTTC. Encoded protein: CASSPRTVGIQETQYF.

In its sample, this clonotype was seen a few times. This chain uses TRBV29-1 with TRBJ2-1; 8 positions match TRBD1. Germline CDR1 reads SQVTM; CDR2 reads ANQGSEA. The CDR3 is made up of 16 amino acids. J lost 6 bases, V lost 5 bases, and 15 bases had no gene match. The CDR3 loop is CSVPPRTGGPTNEQFF. CDR3 coding DNA: TGCAGCGTTCCTCCCCGTACAGGGGGTCCCACCAATGAGCAGTTCTTC.

This clonotype was detected only a few times. The chain links TRBV29-1 to TRBJ2-1; tentatively, D is TRBD2 (6 bases). Germline V CDR1 and CDR2: SQVTM, ANQGSEA. The germline V and J ends were trimmed by 4 bases and 8 bases, with 18 bases remaining between them. The CDR3 totals 14 residues. CDR3 loop: CSVVREPRAYEQFF. The CDR3 DNA is TGCAGCGTTGTCCGGGAGCCAAGGGCTTATGAGCAGTTCTTC.

There are a few counts of this clonotype. This rearrangement joins TRBV24-1 to TRBJ2-3; weak D call: TRBD1 (6 bases). Germline loops: CDR1 KGHDR, CDR2 SFDVKD. The length of the CDR3 is 15 residues. Trimming removed 1 base from V and 6 bases from J, with 13 bases in between. The CDR3: CATSDLFTGRDTQYF. In nucleotides, the CDR3 is TGTGCCACCAGTGATTTATTCACAGGGCGGGATACGCAGTATTTT.

This clonotype has ten or more counts. The chain couples TRBV29-1 to TRBJ1-5; D might be TRBD1 (5 bases). V lost 3 bases and J 13 bases, leaving 13 bases between the germline ends. CDR3 length: 11 amino acids. Germline-derived CDR1 and CDR2 are SQVTM and ANQGSEA. Here the CDR3 DNA reads TGCAGCGTTGATTGGGGCAGTTCGCAGCATTTT. It encodes CSVDWGSSQHF.

This clonotype was seen many times. The genes are TRBV20-1 and TRBJ2-1, with D tentatively TRBD2 (6 bases). CDR3 length: 16 amino acids. Between the trimmed V and J ends, which lost 4 bases and 0 bases, there was a span of 16 bases. Germline V gene sequence: CDR1 DFQATT, CDR2 SNEGSKA (reference sequence). The CDR3 coding sequence is TGCAGTGCTAACCGCCGAGCGGGTAGCTCCTACAATGAGCAGTTCTTC. It is translated as CSANRRAGSSYNEQFF.

This clonotype was observed at least ten times. The chain couples TRBV20-1 to TRBJ2-7; 9 nucleotides match TRBD1. This CDR3 is 13 amino acids long. Germline V CDR1 and CDR2: DFQATT, SNEGSKA (reference sequence). Losses at the gene ends were 5 bases for V and 6 bases for J; bases not matched to a gene: 8. The CDR3 DNA reads TGCAGTGCTCAGGGGGACAGGGCAAGCGAGCAGTACTTC. Its protein is CSAQGDRASEQYF.

The table lists this clonotype with many counts. The chain is built from TRBV29-1 and TRBJ2-2; D unclear. Trimming took off 7 bases at V and 0 bases at J, with 9 bases between the two ends. The CDR3 is 13 amino acids. Germline lookup yields CDR1 SQVTM and CDR2 ANQGSEA. The CDR3 spells CSATTANTGELFF. For the CDR3, the DNA is TGCAGCGCTACAACCGCGAACACCGGGGAGCTGTTTTTT.